This T cell receptor beta chain was observed in a study of T cell responses to AZD1222 COVID-19 vaccine. This CDR3 has 19 residues. Per germline, CDR1 SNHLY and CDR2 FYNNEI. V dropped 0 bases and J dropped 6; count of bases not matched to a gene: 12. The method was immunoSEQ multiplex PCR; TCRdb's version includes in-frame clones alone and lacks a portion of them. The repertoire consists of fewer than 70,000 clones, with 85% to 90% occurring once and the leading ten covering 6% to 7.5%. The chain uses TRBV2 and TRBJ1-5; 12 bases agree with TRBD1. The material sequenced was peripheral blood, taken 28 days after the second AZD1222 dose. The source is an adult who received the AZD1222 COVID-19 vaccine. CDR3 loop: CASSEAGTGGYFRGQPQHF. In DNA form, the CDR3 reads TGTGCCAGCAGTGAAGCAGGGACAGGGGGCTACTTTAGGGGTCAGCCCCAGCATTTT.